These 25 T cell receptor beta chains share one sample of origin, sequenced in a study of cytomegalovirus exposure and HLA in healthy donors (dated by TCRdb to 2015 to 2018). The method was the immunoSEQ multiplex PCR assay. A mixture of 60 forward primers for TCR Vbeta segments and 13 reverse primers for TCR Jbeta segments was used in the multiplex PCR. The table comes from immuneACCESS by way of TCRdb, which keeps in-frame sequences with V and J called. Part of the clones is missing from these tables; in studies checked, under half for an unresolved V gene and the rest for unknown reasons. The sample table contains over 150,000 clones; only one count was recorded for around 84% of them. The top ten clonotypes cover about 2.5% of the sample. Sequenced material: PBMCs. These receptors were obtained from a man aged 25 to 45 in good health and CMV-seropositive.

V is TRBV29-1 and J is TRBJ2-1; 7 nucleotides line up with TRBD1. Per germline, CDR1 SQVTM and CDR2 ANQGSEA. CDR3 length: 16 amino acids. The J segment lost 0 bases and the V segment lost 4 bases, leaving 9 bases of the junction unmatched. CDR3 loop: CSVAFGQASSYNEQFF. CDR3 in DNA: TGCAGCGTTGCGTTCGGACAGGCAAGCTCCTACAATGAGCAGTTCTTC.

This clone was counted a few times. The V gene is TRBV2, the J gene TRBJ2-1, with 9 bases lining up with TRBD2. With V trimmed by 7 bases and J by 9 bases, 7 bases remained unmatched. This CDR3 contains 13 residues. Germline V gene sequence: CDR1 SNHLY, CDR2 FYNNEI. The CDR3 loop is CASIIAGASEQFF. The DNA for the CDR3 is TGTGCCAGCATTATAGCGGGAGCTAGTGAGCAGTTCTTC.

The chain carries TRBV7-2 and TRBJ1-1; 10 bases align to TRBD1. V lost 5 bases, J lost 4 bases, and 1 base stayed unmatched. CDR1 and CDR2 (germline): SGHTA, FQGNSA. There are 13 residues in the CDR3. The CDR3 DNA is TGTGCCAGCAGCCGGACAGGGGGCACTGAAGCTTTCTTT. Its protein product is CASSRTGGTEAFF.

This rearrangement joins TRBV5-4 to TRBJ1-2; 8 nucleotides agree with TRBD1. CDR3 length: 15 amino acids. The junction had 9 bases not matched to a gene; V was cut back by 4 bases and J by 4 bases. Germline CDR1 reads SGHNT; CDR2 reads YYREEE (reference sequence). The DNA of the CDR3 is TGTGCCAGCAGCCGGGCAGGGGACAGGAGCTATGGCTACACCTTC. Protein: CASSRAGDRSYGYTF.

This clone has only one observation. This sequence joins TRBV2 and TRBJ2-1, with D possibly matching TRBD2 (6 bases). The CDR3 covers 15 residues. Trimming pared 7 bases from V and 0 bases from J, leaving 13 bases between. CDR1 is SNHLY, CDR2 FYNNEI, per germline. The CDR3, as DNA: TGTGCCAGCACTCTGGGGGGAAGCTCCTACAATGAGCAGTTCTTC. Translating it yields CASTLGGSSYNEQFF.

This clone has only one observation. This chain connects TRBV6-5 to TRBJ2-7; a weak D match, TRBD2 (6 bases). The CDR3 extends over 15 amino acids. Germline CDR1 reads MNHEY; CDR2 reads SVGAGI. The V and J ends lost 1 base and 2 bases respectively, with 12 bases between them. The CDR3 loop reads CASSYYGGPTYEQYF. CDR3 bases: TGTGCCAGCAGTTACTACGGGGGTCCGACCTACGAGCAGTACTTC.

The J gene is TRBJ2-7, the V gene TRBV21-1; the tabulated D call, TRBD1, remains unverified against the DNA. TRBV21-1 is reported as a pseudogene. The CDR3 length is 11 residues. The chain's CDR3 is CASSLGQPQYV. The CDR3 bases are TGTGCCAGCAGTTTAGGACAACCCCAGTACGTC.

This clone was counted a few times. CDR3 loop: CASSSQGSRYGYTF. The DNA of the CDR3 is TGTGCCAGCAGCTCACAGGGATCTCGATATGGCTACACCTTC. The chain joins TRBV7-9 to TRBJ1-2; D perhaps matches TRBD1 (6 bases). Germline CDR1 reads SEHNR; CDR2 reads FQNEAQ (reference sequence). Deletions cut 4 bases from V and 5 bases from J, with 14 bases between. The length of the CDR3 is 14 residues.

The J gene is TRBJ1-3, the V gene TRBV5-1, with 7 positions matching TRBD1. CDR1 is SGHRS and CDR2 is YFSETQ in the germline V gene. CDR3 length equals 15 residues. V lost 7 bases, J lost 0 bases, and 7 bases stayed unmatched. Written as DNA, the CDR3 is TGCGCCAGCCGAGCCGGGACAGCCTCTGGAAACACCATATATTTT. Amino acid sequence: CASRAGTASGNTIYF. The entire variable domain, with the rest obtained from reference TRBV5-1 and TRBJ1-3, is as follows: KAGVTQTPRYLIKTRGQQVTLSCSPISGHRSVSWYQQTPGQGLQFLFEYFSETQRNKGNFPGRFSGRQFSNSRSEMNVSTLELGDSALYLCASRAGTASGNTIYFGEGSWLTVV.

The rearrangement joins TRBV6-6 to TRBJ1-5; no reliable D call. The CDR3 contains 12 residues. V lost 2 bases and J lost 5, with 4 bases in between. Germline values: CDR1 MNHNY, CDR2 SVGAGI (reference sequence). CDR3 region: CASSYTDQPQHF. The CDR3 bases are TGTGCCAGCAGTTACACGGATCAGCCCCAGCATTTT.

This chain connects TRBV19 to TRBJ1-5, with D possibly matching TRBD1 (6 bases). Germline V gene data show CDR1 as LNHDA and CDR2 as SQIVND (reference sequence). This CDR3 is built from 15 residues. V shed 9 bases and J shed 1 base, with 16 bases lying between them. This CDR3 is CASRTEWSSNQPQHF. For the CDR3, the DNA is TGTGCCAGCAGGACAGAATGGTCCAGCAATCAGCCCCAGCATTTT.

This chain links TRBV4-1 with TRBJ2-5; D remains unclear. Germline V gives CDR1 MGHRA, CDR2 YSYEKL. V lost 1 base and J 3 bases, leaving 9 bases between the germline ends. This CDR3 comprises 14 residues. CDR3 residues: CASSQAGTEETQYF. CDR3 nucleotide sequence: TGCGCCAGCAGCCAAGCAGGTACCGAAGAGACCCAGTACTTC.

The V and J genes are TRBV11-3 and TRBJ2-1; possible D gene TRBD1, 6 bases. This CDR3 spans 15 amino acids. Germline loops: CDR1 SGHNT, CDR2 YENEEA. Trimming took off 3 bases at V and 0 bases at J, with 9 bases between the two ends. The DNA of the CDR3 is TGTGCCAGCAGCTTCAGGGGCCACTCCTACAATGAGCAGTTCTTC. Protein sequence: CASSFRGHSYNEQFF. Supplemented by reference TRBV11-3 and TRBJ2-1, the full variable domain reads EAGVVQSPRYKIIEKKQPVAFWCNPISGHNTLYWYLQNLGQGPELLIRYENEEAVDDSQLPKDRFSAERLKGVDSTLKIQPAELGDSAVYLCASSFRGHSYNEQFFGPGTRLTVL.

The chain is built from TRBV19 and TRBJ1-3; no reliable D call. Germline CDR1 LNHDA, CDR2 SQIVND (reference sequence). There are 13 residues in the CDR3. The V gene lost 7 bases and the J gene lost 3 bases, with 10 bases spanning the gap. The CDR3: CASTSRGGNTIYF. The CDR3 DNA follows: TGTGCCAGTACGTCCAGAGGTGGAAACACCATATATTTT.

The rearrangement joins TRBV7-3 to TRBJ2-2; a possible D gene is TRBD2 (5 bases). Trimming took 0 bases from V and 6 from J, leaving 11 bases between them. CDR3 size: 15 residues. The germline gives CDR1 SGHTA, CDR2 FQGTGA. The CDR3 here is CASSLTAVRAGELFF. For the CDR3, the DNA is TGTGCCAGCAGCTTAACAGCGGTTAGGGCCGGGGAGCTGTTTTTT.

The CDR3 sequence: CASSPDRGGNTQYF. CDR3 in DNA: TGTGCCAGCAGCCCTGACAGGGGAGGTAATACGCAGTATTTT. The V call is TRBV7-2, the J call TRBJ2-3, with TRBD1 matching 8 bases. The ends lost 5 bases at V and 7 bases at J; junction bases unmatched: 8. The germline V gene has CDR1 SGHTA and CDR2 FQGNSA. The CDR3 consists of 14 residues.

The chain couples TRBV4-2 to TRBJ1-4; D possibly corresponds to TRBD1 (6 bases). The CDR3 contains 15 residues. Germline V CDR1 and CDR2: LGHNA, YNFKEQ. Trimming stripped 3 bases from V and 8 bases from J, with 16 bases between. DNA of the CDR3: TGTGCCAGCAGCCAGGTCAACAGGGAGAGGGAAAAACTGTTTTTT. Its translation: CASSQVNREREKLFF.

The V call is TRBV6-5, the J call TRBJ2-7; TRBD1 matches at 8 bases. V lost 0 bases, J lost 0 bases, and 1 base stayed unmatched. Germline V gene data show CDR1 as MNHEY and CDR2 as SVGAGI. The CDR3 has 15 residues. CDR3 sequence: CASSYSQGASYEQYF. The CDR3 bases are TGTGCCAGCAGTTACTCCCAGGGGGCCTCCTACGAGCAGTACTTC.

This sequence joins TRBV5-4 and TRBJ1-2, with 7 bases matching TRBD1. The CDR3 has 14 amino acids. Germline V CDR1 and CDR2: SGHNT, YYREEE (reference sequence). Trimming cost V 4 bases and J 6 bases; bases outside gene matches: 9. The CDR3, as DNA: TGTGCCAGCAGCCAGGGGGAAGCTGGGGATGGCTACACCTTC. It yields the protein CASSQGEAGDGYTF.

The DNA of the CDR3 is TGTGCCAGTAACAGGGTAGACACCGGGGAGCTGTTTTTT. Its protein is CASNRVDTGELFF. The genes are TRBV28 and TRBJ2-2, with a possible D match to TRBD1 (6 bases). The CDR3 has 13 amino acids. The germline gives CDR1 MDHEN, CDR2 SYDVKM. V was cut by 9 bases and J by 3 bases, with 11 bases left in between. Full variable domain (outside the CDR3, taken from reference TRBV28 and TRBJ2-2): DVKVTQSSRYLVKRTGEKVFLECVQDMDHENMFWYRQDPGLGLRLIYFSYDVKMKEKGDIPEGYSVSREKKERFSLILESASTNQTSMYLCASNRVDTGELFFGEGSRLTVL.

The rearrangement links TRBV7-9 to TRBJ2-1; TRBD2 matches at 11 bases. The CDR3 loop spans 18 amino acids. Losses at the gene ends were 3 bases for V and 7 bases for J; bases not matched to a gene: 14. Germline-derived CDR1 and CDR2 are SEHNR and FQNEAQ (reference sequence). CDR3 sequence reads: CASSFPTRLAGFKNEQFF. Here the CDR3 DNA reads TGTGCCAGCAGCTTCCCGACAAGACTAGCGGGATTCAAAAATGAGCAGTTCTTC.

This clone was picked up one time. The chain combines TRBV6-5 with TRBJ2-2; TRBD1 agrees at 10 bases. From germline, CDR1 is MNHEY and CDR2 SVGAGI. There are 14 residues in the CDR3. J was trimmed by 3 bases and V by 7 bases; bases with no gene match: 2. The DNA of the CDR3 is TGTGCCAGCACGACAGGGGGCTACACCGGGGAGCTGTTTTTT. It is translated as CASTTGGYTGELFF.

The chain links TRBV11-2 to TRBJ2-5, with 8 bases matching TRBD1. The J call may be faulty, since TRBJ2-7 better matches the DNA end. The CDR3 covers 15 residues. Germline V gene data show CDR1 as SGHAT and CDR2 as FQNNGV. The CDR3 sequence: CASSSLDRVGLEQYF. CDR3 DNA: TGTGCCAGCAGCTCACTGGACAGGGTCGGACTCGAGCAGTACTTC.

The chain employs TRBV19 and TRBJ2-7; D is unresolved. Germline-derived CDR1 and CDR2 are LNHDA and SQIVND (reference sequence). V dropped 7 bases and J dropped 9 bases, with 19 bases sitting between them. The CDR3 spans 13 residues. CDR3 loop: CASNCAEVPWQYV. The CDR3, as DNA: TGTGCCAGTAATTGTGCCGAGGTCCCCTGGCAGTACGTC.

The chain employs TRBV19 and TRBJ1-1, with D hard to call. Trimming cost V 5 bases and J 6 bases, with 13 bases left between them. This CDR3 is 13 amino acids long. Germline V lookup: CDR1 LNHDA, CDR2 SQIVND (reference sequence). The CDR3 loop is CASSSRRRAEAFF. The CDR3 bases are TGTGCCAGTAGTTCTCGGAGGCGGGCTGAAGCTTTCTTT.